The clone carrying this T cell receptor (beta chain) has at least ten counts. Its antigen is as yet unknown. This sample is drawn from a study of T-cell reconstitution after alpha-beta-depleted transplantation in children. Study results and limitations: By about two months after transplant, alpha-beta T cells reportedly arose from several hundred graft clones that had expanded. From surviving recipient T cells and thymic progenitors came the high day-60 TCRbeta diversity observed in some patients. Newly produced T cells mostly provided counts and TCRbeta diversity after one year, as hyperexpanded clones declined.

The authors prepared the TCRbeta library with unique molecular identifiers. TCRdb used MiXCR to reprocess the PCR reads, holding one entry per CDR3 protein. The sample carries approximately 520,000 distinct CDR3 sequences, about an eighth recorded once. This receptor was identified in a female patient under 10 years old who had a stem cell transplant for aplastic anemia, so the T cells may come from the graft donor. The sample was PBMCs, mostly from graft donor cells, taken 180 days after TCRalphabeta/CD19-depleted stem cell transplant.

CDR3 region: CASSLTISLAGESETQYF. Written as DNA, the CDR3 is TGTGCCAGCAGCTTGACTATCTCATTAGCGGGAGAGTCGGAGACCCAGTACTTC. This chain connects TRBV11-2 to TRBJ2-5; 9 nucleotides align to TRBD2. CDR1 is SGHAT and CDR2 is FQNNGV in the germline V gene. The V gene end was trimmed by 3 bases and the J gene end by 5 bases; junction bases not matched to a gene: 16. The CDR3 has 18 amino acids.